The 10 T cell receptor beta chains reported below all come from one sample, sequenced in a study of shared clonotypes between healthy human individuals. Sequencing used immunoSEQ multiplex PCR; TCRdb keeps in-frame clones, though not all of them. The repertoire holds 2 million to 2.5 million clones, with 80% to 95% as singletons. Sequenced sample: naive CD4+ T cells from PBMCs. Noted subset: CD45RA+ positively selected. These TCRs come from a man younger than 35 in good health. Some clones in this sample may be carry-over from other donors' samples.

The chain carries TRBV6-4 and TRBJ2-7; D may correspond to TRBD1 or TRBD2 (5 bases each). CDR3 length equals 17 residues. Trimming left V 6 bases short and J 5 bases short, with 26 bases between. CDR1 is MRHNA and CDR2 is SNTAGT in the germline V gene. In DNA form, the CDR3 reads TGTGCCAGCAGGGGAGCTTTAAGGACATTGGTATTGGACGAGCAGTACTTC. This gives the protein CASRGALRTLVLDEQYF.

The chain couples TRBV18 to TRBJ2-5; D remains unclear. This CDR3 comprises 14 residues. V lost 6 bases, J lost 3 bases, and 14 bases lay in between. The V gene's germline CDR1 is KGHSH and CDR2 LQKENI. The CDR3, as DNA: TGTGCCAGCTCCCTTGACACTGCCGAAGAGACCCAGTACTTC. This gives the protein CASSLDTAEETQYF.

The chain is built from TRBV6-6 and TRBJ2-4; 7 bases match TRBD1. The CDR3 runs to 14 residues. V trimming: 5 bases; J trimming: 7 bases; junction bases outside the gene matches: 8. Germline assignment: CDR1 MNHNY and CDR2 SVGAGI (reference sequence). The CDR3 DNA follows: TGTGCCAGCAGTAAAGACAGGGATCAGAACATTCAGTACTTC. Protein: CASSKDRDQNIQYF.

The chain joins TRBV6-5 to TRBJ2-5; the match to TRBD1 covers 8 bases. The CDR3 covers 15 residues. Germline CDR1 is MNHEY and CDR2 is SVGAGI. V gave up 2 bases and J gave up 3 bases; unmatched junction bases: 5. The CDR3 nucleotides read TGTGCCAGCAGTTACGGACAGGGCAACGAAGAGACCCAGTACTTC. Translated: CASSYGQGNEETQYF.

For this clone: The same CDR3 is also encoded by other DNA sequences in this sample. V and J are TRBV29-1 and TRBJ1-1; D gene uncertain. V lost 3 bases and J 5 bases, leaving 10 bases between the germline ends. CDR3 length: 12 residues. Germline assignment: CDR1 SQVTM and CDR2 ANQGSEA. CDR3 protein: CSVDRAGTEAFF. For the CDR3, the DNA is TGCAGCGTTGACCGGGCCGGAACTGAAGCTTTCTTT.

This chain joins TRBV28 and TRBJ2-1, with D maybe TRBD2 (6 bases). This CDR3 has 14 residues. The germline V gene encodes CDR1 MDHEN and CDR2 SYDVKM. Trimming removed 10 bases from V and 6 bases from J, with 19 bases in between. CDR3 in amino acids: CATWRVADSNEQFF. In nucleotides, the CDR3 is TGTGCCACCTGGCGGGTAGCGGATTCCAATGAGCAGTTCTTC.

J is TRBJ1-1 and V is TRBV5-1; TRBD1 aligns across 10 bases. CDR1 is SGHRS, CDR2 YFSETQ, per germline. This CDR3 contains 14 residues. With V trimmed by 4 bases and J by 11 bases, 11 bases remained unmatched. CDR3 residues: CASSATSGTGDAFF. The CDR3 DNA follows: TGCGCCAGCAGCGCGACTTCCGGGACAGGGGACGCTTTCTTT.

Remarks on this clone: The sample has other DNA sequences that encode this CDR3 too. CDR3 residues: CASSLAQGTGNTIYF. In DNA form, the CDR3 reads TGTGCCAGCAGCTTGGCCCAGGGAACCGGAAACACCATATATTTT. V usage is TRBV5-6 and J usage is TRBJ1-3, with D perhaps matching TRBD1 (5 bases). Germline V gene lookup returns CDR1 SGHDT and CDR2 YYEEEE. The CDR3 covers 15 residues. V shed 0 bases and J shed 4 bases, with 11 bases lying between them.

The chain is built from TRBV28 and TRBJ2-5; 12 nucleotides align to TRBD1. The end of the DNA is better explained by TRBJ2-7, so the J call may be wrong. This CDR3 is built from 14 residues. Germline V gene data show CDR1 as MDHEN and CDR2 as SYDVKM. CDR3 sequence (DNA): TGTGCCAGCAGGGGACAGGGGGCCTCCTACGAGCAGTACTTC. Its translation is CASRGQGASYEQYF.

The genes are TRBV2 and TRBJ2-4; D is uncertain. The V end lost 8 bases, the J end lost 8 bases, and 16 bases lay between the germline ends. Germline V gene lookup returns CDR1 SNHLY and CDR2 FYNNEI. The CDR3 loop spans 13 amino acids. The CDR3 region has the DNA TGTGCCAGCTCAGGCTCAGGTTCGGACATTCAGTACTTC. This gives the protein CASSGSGSDIQYF.